This is a list of T cell receptor beta chains from one sample in a study of cytomegalovirus exposure and HLA in healthy donors. Some clones are missing from TCRdb's copy, which holds only in-frame ones; the method was immunoSEQ multiplex PCR. The data hold around 140,000 clones, with around 78% observed a single time. What was sequenced was PBMCs. The source is a man aged 40-50 years in good health and CMV-seronegative. Each CDR3 is given without its conserved first and last residue.

TRBV14,TRBJ2-3,ASSGSASTDTQY
TRBV7-9,TRBJ2-3,ASGNQREGHDTDTQY
TRBV4-2,TRBJ2-2,ASSQEVRGGTGELF
TRBV18,TRBJ2-5,ASSPFTALTGRRGQETQY
TRBV4-1,TRBJ1-6,ASSHPGTGVSPLH
TRBV28,TRBJ1-6,ASSLETVHNSPLH
TRBV14,TRBJ1-6,ASSPRQGASSPLH
TRBV18,TRBJ1-5,ASSPESGDSNQPQH
TRBV2,TRBJ2-7,ASRKGTLFSYEQY
TRBV4-1,TRBJ1-2,ASSQLPGTAYGYT
TRBV10-3,TRBJ2-2,AISESRTYTGELF
TRBV9,TRBJ2-5,ASSVGASGRASEETQY
TRBV10-3,TRBJ2-1,AISPSRGAAYNEQF
TRBV6-1,TRBJ2-7,ASSNRGPYEQY
TRBV7-9,TRBJ2-7,ASSQPGLATYEQY
TRBV11-3,TRBJ2-7,ASSLTGGEQY
TRBV2,TRBJ2-3,ASSLQGGSTDTQY
TRBV4-1,TRBJ2-7,ASSPRVVGRDEQY
TRBV5-5,TRBJ1-1,ASSYRGNTEAF
TRBV6-6,TRBJ1-5,ASSYSQGLNQPQH
TRBV5-1,TRBJ1-4,ASSFFGRNEKLF
TRBV30,TRBJ1-5,AWNQGAGNQPQH
TRBV7-6,TRBJ2-1,ASSSQDRGMVNEQF
TRBV7-2,TRBJ1-1,ASSLWTGMRTEAF
TRBV5-4,TRBJ2-3,AGSGRTDTQY
TRBV23-1,TRBJ1-5,ASRHGTVYDQPQH
TRBV19,TRBJ2-5,ASRDSRETQY
TRBV6-1,TRBJ2-2,ALQGPWRTGELF
TRBV5-1,TRBJ2-5,ASSQGQGRLETQY
TRBV5-1,TRBJ1-1,ASSLVSGGQGSEAF
TRBV2,TRBJ2-7,ASSEGQGFSYEQY
TRBV7-8,TRBJ1-1,ASSLREDTEAF
TRBV5-4,TRBJ2-5,ASSLAFTGETQY
TRBV19,TRBJ1-5,ASSAHRGSNQPQH
TRBV27,TRBJ2-2,ASSLRGGAGELF